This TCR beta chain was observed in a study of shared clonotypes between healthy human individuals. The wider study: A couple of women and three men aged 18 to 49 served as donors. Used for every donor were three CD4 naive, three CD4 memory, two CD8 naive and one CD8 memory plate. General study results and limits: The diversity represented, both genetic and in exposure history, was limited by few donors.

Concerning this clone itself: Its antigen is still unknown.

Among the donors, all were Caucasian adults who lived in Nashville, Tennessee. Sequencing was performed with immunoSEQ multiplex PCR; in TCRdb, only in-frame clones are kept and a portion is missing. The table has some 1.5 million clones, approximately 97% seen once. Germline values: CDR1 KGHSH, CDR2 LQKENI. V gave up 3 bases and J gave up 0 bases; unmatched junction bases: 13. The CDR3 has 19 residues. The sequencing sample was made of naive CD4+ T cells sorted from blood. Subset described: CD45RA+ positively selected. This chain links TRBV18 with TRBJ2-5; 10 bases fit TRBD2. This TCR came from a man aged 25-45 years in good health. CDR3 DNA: TGTGCCAGCTCACCGAGGGCTAGCGGGAGAGGAAGGAACCAAGAGACCCAGTACTTC. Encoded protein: CASSPRASGRGRNQETQYF.